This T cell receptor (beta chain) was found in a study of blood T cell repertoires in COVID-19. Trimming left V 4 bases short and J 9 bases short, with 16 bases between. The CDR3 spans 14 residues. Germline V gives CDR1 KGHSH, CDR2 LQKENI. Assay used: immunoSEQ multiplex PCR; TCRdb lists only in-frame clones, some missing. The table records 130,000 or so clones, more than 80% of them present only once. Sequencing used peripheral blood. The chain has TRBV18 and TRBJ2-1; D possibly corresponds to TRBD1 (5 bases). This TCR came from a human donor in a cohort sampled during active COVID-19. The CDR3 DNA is TGTGCCAGCTCACTTCTGACCAGGGTAGGTGAGCAGTTCTTC. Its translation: CASSLLTRVGEQFF.